The subject of this entry is one TCR beta chain. Its antigen remains unknown. Clones were sequenced by immunoSEQ multiplex PCR, and TCRdb holds only the in-frame ones, with some missing. The top ten hold around a third of the sample, which has around 12,000 clones, roughly 66% seen once. Germline CDR1 reads SQVTM; CDR2 reads ANQGSEA. This CDR3 spans 12 amino acids. V shed 7 bases and J shed 3 bases, with 12 bases lying between them. These data belong to a study of vaccination effects on CD4 cells after COVID-19. Pools of viral peptides were used by the ViraFEST assay to expand antigen-specific CD4+ T cells ahead of sequencing. The authors isolated CD4+ T cells after roughly 10 days of culture. This individual contracted SARS-CoV-2 between March and December 2020, as verified by PCR. Participants were given two doses of BNT162b2 or mRNA-1273 vaccine. Study observations and caveats: Spike-reactive clones present post-vaccine in convalescents were predominantly new vaccine-induced clones. Long after vaccination, the clones induced by infection and by vaccine shrank markedly in size.

Sequenced material: CD4+ T cells from PBMCs cultured with HCoV-NL63 spike peptides, taken after COVID-19 vaccination. The chain uses TRBV29-1 and TRBJ1-1, with a weak D call TRBD1 (5 bases). The clonotype comes from a human donor who had a prior SARS-CoV-2 infection. The CDR3 DNA reads as TGCAGCGGAGGGACTAGGGACACTGAAGCTTTCTTT. This gives the protein CSGGTRDTEAFF.